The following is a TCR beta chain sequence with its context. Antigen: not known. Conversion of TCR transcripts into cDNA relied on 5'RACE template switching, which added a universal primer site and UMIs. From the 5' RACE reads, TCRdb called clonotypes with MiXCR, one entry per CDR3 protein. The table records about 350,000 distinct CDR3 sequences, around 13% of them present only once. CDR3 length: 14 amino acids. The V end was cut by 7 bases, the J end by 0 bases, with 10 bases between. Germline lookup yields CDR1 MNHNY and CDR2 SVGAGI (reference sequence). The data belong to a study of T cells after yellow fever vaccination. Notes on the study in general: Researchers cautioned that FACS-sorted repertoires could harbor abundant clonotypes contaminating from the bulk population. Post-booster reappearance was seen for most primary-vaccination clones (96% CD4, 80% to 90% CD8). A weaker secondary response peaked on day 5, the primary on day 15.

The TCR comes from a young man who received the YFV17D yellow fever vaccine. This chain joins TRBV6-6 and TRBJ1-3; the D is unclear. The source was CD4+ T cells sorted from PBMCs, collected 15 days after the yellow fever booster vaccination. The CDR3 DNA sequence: TGTGCCAGCACGGTGGAGTTCTCTGGAAACACCATATATTTT. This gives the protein CASTVEFSGNTIYF.